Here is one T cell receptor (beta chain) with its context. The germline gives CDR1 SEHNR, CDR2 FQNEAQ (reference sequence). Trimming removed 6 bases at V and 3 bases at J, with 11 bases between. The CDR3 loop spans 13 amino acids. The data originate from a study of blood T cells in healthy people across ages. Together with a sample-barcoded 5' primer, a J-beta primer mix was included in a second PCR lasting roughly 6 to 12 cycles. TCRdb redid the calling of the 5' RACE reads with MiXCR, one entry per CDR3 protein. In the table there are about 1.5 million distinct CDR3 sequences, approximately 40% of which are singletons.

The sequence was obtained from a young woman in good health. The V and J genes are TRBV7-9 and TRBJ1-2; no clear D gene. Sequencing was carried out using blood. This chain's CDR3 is CASSPQADYGYTF. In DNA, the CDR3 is TGTGCCAGCAGTCCGCAGGCCGACTATGGCTACACCTTC. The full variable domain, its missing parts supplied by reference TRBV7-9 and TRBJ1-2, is DTGVSQNPRHKITKRGQNVTFRCDPISEHNRLYWYRQTLGQGPEFLTYFQNEAQLEKSRLLSDRFSAERPKGSFSTLEIQRTEQGDSAMYLCASSPQADYGYTFGSGTRLTVV.